This TCR beta chain was recovered during a study of control samples from healthy donors and cancer patients. Germline loops: CDR1 SGHTA, CDR2 FQGTGA. The CDR3 is made up of 13 amino acids. V shed 1 base, J shed 8 bases, and the junction held 2 bases outside the gene matches. Sequencing used immunoSEQ multiplex PCR; TCRdb keeps in-frame clones, though not all of them. The profile shows 99,000 or so clones, 83% of them singletons. This clonotype was sampled from a woman between 50 and 59 years old in good health. Sequencing was done on a sample of blood. J is TRBJ2-1 and V is TRBV7-3; 7 bases fit TRBD2. CDR3 loop: CASSLRRGDEQFF. CDR3 coding DNA: TGTGCCAGCAGCTTAAGACGGGGGGATGAGCAGTTCTTC.